These 23 T cell receptor beta chains share one sample of origin, sequenced in a study of T-cell reconstitution after alpha-beta-depleted transplantation in children. As it was prepared, the TCRbeta library received unique molecular identifiers. TCRdb ran MiXCR on the PCR reads and lists one entry per CDR3 protein. The table lists roughly 240,000 distinct CDR3 sequences, less than 9% of them singletons. Material: PBMCs, mostly from graft donor cells, obtained 180 days after TCRalphabeta/CD19-depleted stem cell transplant. The source is a male patient younger than 18 who had a stem cell transplant for acute lymphoblastic leukemia, so the T cells may come from the graft donor.

Remarks on this clonotype: A read error may be the cause here, since a much bigger clone is one base away. This chain connects TRBV7-3 to TRBJ2-2; TRBD2 aligns across 8 bases. The CDR3 totals 17 residues. CDR1 and CDR2 (germline): SGHTA, FQGTGA. The CDR3 region is CASCLKGGTSGTGELFF. In DNA, the CDR3 is TGTGCCAGCTGCTTAAAGGGTGGGACTAGTGGGACCGGGGAGCTGTTTTTT.

This clonotype was recorded many times. This rearrangement joins TRBV5-1 to TRBJ2-6; D gene ambiguous. The CDR3 has 14 amino acids. Trimming cost V 1 base and J 0 bases, with 2 bases left between them. Germline CDR1 SGHRS, CDR2 YFSETQ. CDR3 residues: CASSLPSGANVLTF. In nucleotides, the CDR3 is TGCGCCAGCAGCTTGCCCTCTGGGGCCAACGTCCTGACTTTC.

There are many counts of this clonotype. The gene calls are TRBV7-2 and TRBJ1-1; tentative D call: TRBD1 (5 bases). V was cut by 1 base and J by 8 bases, with 20 bases left in between. Per germline, CDR1 SGHTA and CDR2 FQGNSA. CDR3 length: 16 amino acids. The CDR3 is CASSLEAGTHRTEAFF. The CDR3, as DNA: TGTGCCAGCAGCTTAGAAGCCGGGACTCATCGAACAGAAGCTTTCTTT. The complete variable domain, with remaining parts taken from reference TRBV7-2 and TRBJ1-1, reads GAGVSQSPSNKVTEKGKDVELRCDPISGHTALYWYRQSLGQGLEFLIYFQGNSAPDKSGLPSDRFSAERTGGSVSTLTIQRTQQEDSAVYLCASSLEAGTHRTEAFFGQGTRLTVV.

This clonotype has at least ten counts. The chain combines TRBV7-9 with TRBJ2-3; TRBD2 matches 15 bases. The V gene end was trimmed by 8 bases and the J gene end by 4 bases; junction bases not matched to a gene: 1. The CDR3 is 14 residues long. Germline CDR1 and CDR2: SEHNR and FQNEAQ (reference sequence). As DNA, the CDR3 is TGTGCCAGCGGACTAGCGGGAGGGCCAGATACGCAGTATTTT. Residues: CASGLAGGPDTQYF. The full variable domain, with the rest looked up from reference TRBV7-9 and TRBJ2-3, is DTGVSQNPRHKITKRGQNVTFRCDPISEHNRLYWYRQTLGQGPEFLTYFQNEAQLEKSRLLSDRFSAERPKGSFSTLEIQRTEQGDSAMYLCASGLAGGPDTQYFGPGTRLTVL.

At least ten counts were recorded for this clonotype. The V call is TRBV7-6, the J call TRBJ1-1; D unclear. The CDR3 consists of 14 residues. Germline V gene data show CDR1 as SGHVS and CDR2 as FNYEAQ. Trimming pared 5 bases from V and 3 bases from J, leaving 13 bases between. The CDR3 loop is CASSRVGMDTEAFF. CDR3 nucleotide sequence: TGTGCCAGCAGCCGGGTGGGTATGGACACTGAAGCTTTCTTT.

V and J are TRBV4-3 and TRBJ2-7; D gene ambiguous. The CDR3 is made up of 14 amino acids. The germline V and J ends were trimmed by 4 bases and 0 bases, with 10 bases remaining between them. Germline CDR1 is LGHNA and CDR2 is YSLEER. The CDR3 reads CASSPAPYSYEQYF. The CDR3 DNA reads as TGCGCCAGCAGCCCAGCACCATACTCCTACGAGCAGTACTTC.

This clonotype came up many times. This chain's CDR3 is CASSLAAATEAFF. The CDR3 DNA is TGTGCCAGCAGCTTAGCAGCAGCCACTGAAGCTTTCTTT. The gene calls are TRBV7-3 and TRBJ1-1; D is unresolved. Trimming left V 2 bases short and J 4 bases short, with 8 bases between. Germline V gene data show CDR1 as SGHTA and CDR2 as FQGTGA. The CDR3 is made up of 13 amino acids. Drawing the rest from reference TRBV7-3 and TRBJ1-1, the complete variable domain is GAGVSQTPSNKVTEKGKYVELRCDPISGHTALYWYRQSLGQGPEFLIYFQGTGAADDSGLPNDRFFAVRPEGSVSTLKIQRTERGDSAVYLCASSLAAATEAFFGQGTRLTVV.

This clonotype was seen many times. The genes are TRBV6-5 and TRBJ2-6; D unclear. Trimming removed 6 bases at V and 4 bases at J, with 7 bases between. Per the germline V gene, CDR1 is MNHEY and CDR2 is SVGAGI. CDR3 length: 13 residues. The CDR3 DNA reads TGTGCCAGCAGGTTAACCGGGGCCAACGTCCTGACTTTC. Translated: CASRLTGANVLTF.

At least ten counts were recorded for this clonotype. The chain recombines TRBV9 with TRBJ1-2; 7 bases fit TRBD1. The ends lost 4 bases at V and 8 bases at J; junction bases unmatched: 8. The length of the CDR3 is 13 residues. The V gene's germline CDR1 is SGDLS and CDR2 YYNGEE. The chain's CDR3 is CASSPYRGWGYTF. CDR3 coding DNA: TGTGCCAGCAGCCCCTACAGGGGATGGGGCTACACCTTC.

This clonotype was recorded at least ten times. The chain is built from TRBV7-9 and TRBJ2-7, with 9 bases fitting TRBD1. The trim removed 5 bases at V and 3 bases at J, leaving 5 bases unmatched. Germline-derived CDR1 and CDR2 are SEHNR and FQNEAQ (reference sequence). CDR3 length equals 14 residues. The CDR3 DNA sequence: TGTGCCAGCAGCACCCGGGACAGGGTCTACGAGCAGTACTTC. It encodes CASSTRDRVYEQYF.

This clonotype was detected ten times or more. V and J are TRBV7-2 and TRBJ2-1; D might be TRBD2 (6 bases). Germline assignment: CDR1 SGHTA and CDR2 FQGNSA. V gave up 1 base and J gave up 12 bases, with 13 bases separating them. The length of the CDR3 is 13 residues. In DNA form, the CDR3 reads TGTGCCAGCAGCTTAGAACCGGGGGTAGGGCAGTTCTTC. This codes for CASSLEPGVGQFF.

This clonotype was found a few times. V gene TRBV20-1 combines with J gene TRBJ2-2; D is unresolved. CDR1 DFQATT and CDR2 SNEGSKA come from the germline V gene (reference sequence). V was shortened by 0 bases and J by 4 bases, with 12 bases between the two germline ends. The CDR3 has 15 residues. CDR3 loop: CSARDQRPLTGELFF. CDR3 coding DNA: TGCAGTGCTAGAGATCAGAGGCCCCTCACCGGGGAGCTGTTTTTT.

This clonotype came up many times. The chain has TRBV12-3 or TRBV12-4 and TRBJ2-7, with D perhaps TRBD2 (6 bases). Trimming cost V 2 bases and J 7 bases, with 9 bases left between them. CDR3 length equals 12 residues. The DNA for the CDR3 is TGTGCCAGCAGTTTAATGGGGACTGAGCAGTACTTC. It yields the protein CASSLMGTEQYF.

This clonotype was counted ten times or more. V usage is TRBV7-9 and J usage is TRBJ2-5, with D hard to call. The length of the CDR3 is 12 residues. V was pared by 4 bases and J by 1 base, with 4 bases between. Per germline, CDR1 SEHNR and CDR2 FQNEAQ (reference sequence). CDR3 amino acids: CASSSLQETQYF. The CDR3 DNA reads as TGTGCCAGCAGCTCCCTCCAAGAGACCCAGTACTTC.

In its sample, this clonotype was seen many times. The chain joins TRBV20-1 to TRBJ2-2; 10 nucleotides align to TRBD1. CDR1 and CDR2 from the germline V gene are DFQATT and SNEGSKA (reference sequence). CDR3 length: 17 residues. J was trimmed by 4 bases and V by 3 bases; bases with no gene match: 11. CDR3: CSARATGQGRFTGELFF. The CDR3 DNA reads TGCAGTGCTAGGGCTACGGGACAGGGGAGGTTCACCGGGGAGCTGTTTTTT.

This clonotype has at least ten counts. V usage is TRBV20-1 and J usage is TRBJ2-3; 9 positions agree with TRBD1. The junction had 6 bases not matched to a gene; V was cut back by 0 bases and J by 5 bases. Germline V gives CDR1 DFQATT, CDR2 SNEGSKA (reference sequence). The CDR3 extends over 15 amino acids. As DNA, the CDR3 is TGCAGTGCTAGAGATCCGGGACAGGGTCAAGATACGCAGTATTTT. The encoded protein is CSARDPGQGQDTQYF.

This clonotype was found many times. The chain has TRBV5-1 and TRBJ2-7, with D tentatively TRBD1 (5 bases). The CDR3 is 13 amino acids. V lost 2 bases and J 7 bases, leaving 13 bases between the germline ends. CDR1 is SGHRS, CDR2 YFSETQ, per germline. The CDR3 here is CASSFQGSREQYF. The CDR3 coding sequence is TGCGCCAGCAGCTTTCAGGGAAGTCGGGAGCAGTACTTC.

This clonotype was seen a handful of times. The chain couples TRBV18 to TRBJ2-1; D remains ambiguous. This CDR3 contains 11 residues. With 6 bases removed from V and 9 bases from J, the gap between germline ends came to 9 bases. Per the germline V gene, CDR1 is KGHSH and CDR2 is LQKENI. CDR3 protein: CASSHQPEQFF. Written as DNA, the CDR3 is TGTGCCAGCTCCCACCAGCCTGAGCAGTTCTTC.

The sample holds many counts of this clonotype. The J gene is TRBJ2-5, the V gene TRBV25-1; TRBD1 is a possible D gene (6 bases). CDR1 is MGHDK, CDR2 SYGVNS, per germline. The V end was cut by 3 bases, the J end by 5 bases, with 13 bases between. This CDR3 has 14 amino acids. The CDR3 sequence: CASSETHRAETQYF. The CDR3 DNA reads as TGTGCCAGCAGTGAGACTCACAGGGCGGAGACCCAGTACTTC.

This clonotype has at least ten counts. The chain is built from TRBV5-1 and TRBJ2-7; 9 nucleotides match TRBD1. The germline V gene encodes CDR1 SGHRS and CDR2 YFSETQ. This CDR3 comprises 16 residues. V trimming: 3 bases; J trimming: 4 bases; junction bases outside the gene matches: 11. The CDR3: CASSSRRTGVIYEQYF. CDR3 bases: TGCGCCAGCAGCTCCCGAAGGACAGGGGTGATATACGAGCAGTACTTC.

This clonotype was seen many times. This chain connects TRBV20-1 to TRBJ1-2; D not certain. Trimming cost V 3 bases and J 8 bases, with 10 bases left between them. This CDR3 is 11 amino acids long. CDR1 is DFQATT, CDR2 SNEGSKA, per germline (reference sequence). CDR3: CSASFALGYTF. CDR3 coding DNA: TGCAGTGCTAGCTTCGCCTTGGGCTACACCTTC.

This clonotype came up many times. This chain joins TRBV19 and TRBJ1-1, with TRBD1 as a possible D gene (6 bases). The V gene lost 4 bases and the J gene lost 0 bases, with 12 bases spanning the gap. CDR1 is LNHDA and CDR2 is SQIVND in the germline V gene (reference sequence). This CDR3 comprises 15 residues. CDR3: CASSTYRVMNTEAFF. DNA for the CDR3: TGTGCCAGTAGTACCTACAGGGTTATGAACACTGAAGCTTTCTTT.

This clonotype was counted ten times or more. This chain uses TRBV7-9 with TRBJ1-1, with a weak D call TRBD1 (5 bases). The CDR3 spans 16 residues. The germline V gene encodes CDR1 SEHNR and CDR2 FQNEAQ (reference sequence). V was clipped by 4 bases and J by 1 base, with 16 bases between them. This CDR3 reads CASSSSPGAGNTEAFF. CDR3 coding DNA: TGTGCCAGCAGCTCATCCCCCGGGGCAGGGAACACTGAAGCTTTCTTT.